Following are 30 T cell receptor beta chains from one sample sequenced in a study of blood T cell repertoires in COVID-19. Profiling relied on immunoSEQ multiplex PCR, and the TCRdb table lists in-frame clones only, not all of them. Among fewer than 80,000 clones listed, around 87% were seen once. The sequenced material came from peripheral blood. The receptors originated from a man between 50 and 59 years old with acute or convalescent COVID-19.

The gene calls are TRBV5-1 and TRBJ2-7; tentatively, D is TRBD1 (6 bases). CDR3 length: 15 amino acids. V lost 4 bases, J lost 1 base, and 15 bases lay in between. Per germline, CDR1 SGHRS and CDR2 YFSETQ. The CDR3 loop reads CASSQTLGTSYEQYF. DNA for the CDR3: TGCGCCAGCAGCCAAACCCTGGGGACATCCTACGAGCAGTACTTC.

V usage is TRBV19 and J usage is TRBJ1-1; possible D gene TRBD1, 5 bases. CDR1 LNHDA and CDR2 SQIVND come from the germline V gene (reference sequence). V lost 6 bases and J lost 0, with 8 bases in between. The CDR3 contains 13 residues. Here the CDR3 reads CASSRQLNTEAFF. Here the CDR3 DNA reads TGTGCCAGTAGCCGACAGTTGAACACTGAAGCTTTCTTT.

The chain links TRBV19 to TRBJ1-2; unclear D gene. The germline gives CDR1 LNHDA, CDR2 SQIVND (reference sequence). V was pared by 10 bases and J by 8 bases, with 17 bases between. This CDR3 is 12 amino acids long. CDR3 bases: TGTGCCACCTACCGATTGCAGCGGGGCTACACCTTC. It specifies CATYRLQRGYTF.

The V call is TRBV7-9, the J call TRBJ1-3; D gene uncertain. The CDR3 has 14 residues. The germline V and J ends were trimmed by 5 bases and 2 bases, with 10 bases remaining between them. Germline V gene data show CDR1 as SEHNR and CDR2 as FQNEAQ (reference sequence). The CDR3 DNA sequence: TGTGCCAGCAGCCCGATCCGGGCTGGAAACACCATATATTTT. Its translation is CASSPIRAGNTIYF.

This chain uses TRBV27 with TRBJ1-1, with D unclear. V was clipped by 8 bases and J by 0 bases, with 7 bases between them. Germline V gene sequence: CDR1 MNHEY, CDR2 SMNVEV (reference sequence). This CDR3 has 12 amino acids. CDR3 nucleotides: TGTGCCAGCCGAACAATGAACACTGAAGCTTTCTTT. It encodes CASRTMNTEAFF.

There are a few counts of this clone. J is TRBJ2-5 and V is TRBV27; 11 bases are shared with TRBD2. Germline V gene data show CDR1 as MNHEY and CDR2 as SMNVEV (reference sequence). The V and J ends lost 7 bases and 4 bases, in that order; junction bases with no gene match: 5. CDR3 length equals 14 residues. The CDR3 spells CASKLAGASETQYF. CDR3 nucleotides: TGTGCCAGCAAACTAGCGGGAGCCTCAGAGACCCAGTACTTC.

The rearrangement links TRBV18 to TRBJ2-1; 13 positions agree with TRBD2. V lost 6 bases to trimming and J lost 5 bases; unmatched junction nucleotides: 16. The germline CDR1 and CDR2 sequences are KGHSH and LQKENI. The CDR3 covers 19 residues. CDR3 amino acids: CASSDKLLAGLAGDNEQFF. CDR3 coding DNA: TGTGCCAGCTCCGACAAGTTATTAGCCGGACTAGCGGGAGACAATGAGCAGTTCTTC.

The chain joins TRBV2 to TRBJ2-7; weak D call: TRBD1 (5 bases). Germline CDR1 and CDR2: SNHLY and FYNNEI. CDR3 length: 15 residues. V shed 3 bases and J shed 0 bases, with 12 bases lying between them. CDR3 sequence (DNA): TGTGCCAGCAGTGATCCCCACGACAGCTCCTACGAGCAGTACTTC. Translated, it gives CASSDPHDSSYEQYF.

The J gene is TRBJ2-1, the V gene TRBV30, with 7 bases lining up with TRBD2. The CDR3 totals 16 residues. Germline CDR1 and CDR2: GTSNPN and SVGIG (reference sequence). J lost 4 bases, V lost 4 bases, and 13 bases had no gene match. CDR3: CAWTRGTMLTYNEQFF. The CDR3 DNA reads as TGTGCCTGGACTCGAGGGACTATGCTTACTTACAATGAGCAGTTCTTC.

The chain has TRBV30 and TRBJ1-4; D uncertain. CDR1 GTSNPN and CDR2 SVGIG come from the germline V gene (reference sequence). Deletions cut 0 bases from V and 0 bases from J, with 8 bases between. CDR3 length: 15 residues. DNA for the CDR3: TGTGCCTGGAGTGTTCTGACTACAACTAATGAAAAACTGTTTTTT. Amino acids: CAWSVLTTTNEKLFF.

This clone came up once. The CDR3 nucleotides are TGTGCCAGCTCACTAGCGGGACAGGGAAACTATGGCTACACCTTC. Translation: CASSLAGQGNYGYTF. V gene TRBV18 combines with J gene TRBJ1-2; TRBD1 matches 9 bases. With V trimmed by 4 bases and J by 2 bases, 5 bases remained unmatched. Germline V CDR1 and CDR2: KGHSH, LQKENI. The CDR3 spans 15 residues.

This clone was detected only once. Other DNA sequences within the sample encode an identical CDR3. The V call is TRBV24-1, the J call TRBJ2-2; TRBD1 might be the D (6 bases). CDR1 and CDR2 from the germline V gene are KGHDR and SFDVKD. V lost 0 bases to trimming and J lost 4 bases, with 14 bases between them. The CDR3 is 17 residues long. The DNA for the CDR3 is TGTGCCACCAGTGATTTGAGGCAGGGGTGGTCCACCGGGGAGCTGTTTTTT. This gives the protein CATSDLRQGWSTGELFF.

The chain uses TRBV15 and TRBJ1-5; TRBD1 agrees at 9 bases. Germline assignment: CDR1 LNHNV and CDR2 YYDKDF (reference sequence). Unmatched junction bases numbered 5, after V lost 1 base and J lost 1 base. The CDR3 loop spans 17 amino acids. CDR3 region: CATSRGDRVGSNQPQHF. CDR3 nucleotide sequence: TGTGCCACCAGCAGAGGGGACAGGGTAGGCAGCAATCAGCCCCAGCATTTT.

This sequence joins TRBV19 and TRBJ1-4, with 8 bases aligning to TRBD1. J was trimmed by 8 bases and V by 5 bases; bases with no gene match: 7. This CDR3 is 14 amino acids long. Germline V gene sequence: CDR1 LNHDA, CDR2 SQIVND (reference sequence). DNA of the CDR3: TGTGCCAGTAGTTCCGGACAGGGAGACGAAAAACTGTTTTTT. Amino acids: CASSSGQGDEKLFF.

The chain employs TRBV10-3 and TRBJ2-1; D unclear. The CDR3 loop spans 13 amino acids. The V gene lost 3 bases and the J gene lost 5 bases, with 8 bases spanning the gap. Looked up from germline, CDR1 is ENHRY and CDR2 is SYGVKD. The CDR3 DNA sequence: TGTGCCATCAGTGACTCTAGTCACAATGAGCAGTTCTTC. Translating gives CAISDSSHNEQFF.

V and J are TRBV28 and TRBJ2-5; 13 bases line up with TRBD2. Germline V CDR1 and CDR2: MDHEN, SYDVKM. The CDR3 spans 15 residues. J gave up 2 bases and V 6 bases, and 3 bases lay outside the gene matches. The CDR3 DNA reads TGTGCCAGCAGCTGGACTAGCGGGAGTCAAGAGACCCAGTACTTC. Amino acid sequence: CASSWTSGSQETQYF.

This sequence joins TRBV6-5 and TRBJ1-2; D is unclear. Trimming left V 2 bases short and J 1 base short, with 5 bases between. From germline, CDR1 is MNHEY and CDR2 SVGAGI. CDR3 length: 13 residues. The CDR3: CASSYVSNYGYTF. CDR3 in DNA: TGTGCCAGCAGTTACGTGAGTAACTATGGCTACACCTTC.

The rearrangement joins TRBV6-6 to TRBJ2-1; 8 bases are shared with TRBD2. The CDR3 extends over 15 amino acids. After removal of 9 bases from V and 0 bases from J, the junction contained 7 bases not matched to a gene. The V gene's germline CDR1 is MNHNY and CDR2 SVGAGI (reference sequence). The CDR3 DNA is TGTGCCAGTGTTAGCGGGACCCGCTCCTACAATGAGCAGTTCTTC. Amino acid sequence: CASVSGTRSYNEQFF.

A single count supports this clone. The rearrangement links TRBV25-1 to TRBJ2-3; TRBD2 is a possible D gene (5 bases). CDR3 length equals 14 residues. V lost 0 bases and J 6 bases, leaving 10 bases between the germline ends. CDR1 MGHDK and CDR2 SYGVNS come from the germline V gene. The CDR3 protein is CASSEYIRGDTQYF. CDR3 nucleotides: TGTGCCAGCAGTGAATATATTCGAGGGGATACGCAGTATTTT.

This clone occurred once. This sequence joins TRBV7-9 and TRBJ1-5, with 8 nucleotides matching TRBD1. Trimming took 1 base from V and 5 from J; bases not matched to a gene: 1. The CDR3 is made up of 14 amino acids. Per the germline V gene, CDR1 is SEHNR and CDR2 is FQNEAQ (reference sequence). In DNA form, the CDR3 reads TGTGCCAGCAGCTTAGGACAGGGGTATCAGCCCCAGCATTTT. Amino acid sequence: CASSLGQGYQPQHF.

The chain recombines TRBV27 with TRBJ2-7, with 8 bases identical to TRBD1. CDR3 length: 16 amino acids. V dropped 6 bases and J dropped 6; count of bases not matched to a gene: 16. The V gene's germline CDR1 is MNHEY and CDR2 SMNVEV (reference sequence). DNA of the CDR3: TGTGCCAGCAGCCTAGGGGTAGGACAGGGTCACCCCGAGCAGTACTTC. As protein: CASSLGVGQGHPEQYF.

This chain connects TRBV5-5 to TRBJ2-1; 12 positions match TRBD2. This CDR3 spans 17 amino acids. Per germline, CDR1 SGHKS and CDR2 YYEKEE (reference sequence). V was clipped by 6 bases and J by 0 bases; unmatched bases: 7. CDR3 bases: TGTGCCAGCAAGGAGGGACTAGCGGGTTTCTCCTACAATGAGCAGTTCTTC. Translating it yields CASKEGLAGFSYNEQFF.

The CDR3 reads CASSLVQGARAFF. The CDR3 coding sequence is TGTGCCAGCAGTTTAGTCCAGGGGGCTCGGGCTTTCTTT. J is TRBJ1-1 and V is TRBV27, with 8 bases matching TRBD1. Per the germline V gene, CDR1 is MNHEY and CDR2 is SMNVEV (reference sequence). This CDR3 region has 13 residues. Trimming cost V 2 bases and J 11 bases; bases outside gene matches: 7.

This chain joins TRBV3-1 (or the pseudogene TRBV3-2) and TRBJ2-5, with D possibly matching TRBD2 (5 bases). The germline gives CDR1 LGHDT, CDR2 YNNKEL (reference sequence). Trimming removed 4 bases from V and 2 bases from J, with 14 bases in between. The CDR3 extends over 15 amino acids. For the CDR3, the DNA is TGTGCCAGCAGCCCAATTGAAGCGGTACAAGAGACCCAGTACTTC. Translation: CASSPIEAVQETQYF.

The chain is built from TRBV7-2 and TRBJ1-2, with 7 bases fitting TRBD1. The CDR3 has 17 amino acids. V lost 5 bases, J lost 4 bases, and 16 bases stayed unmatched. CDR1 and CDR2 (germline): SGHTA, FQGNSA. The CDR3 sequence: CASSLRATGDGGYGYTF. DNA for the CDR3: TGTGCCAGCAGCCTACGAGCCACAGGGGATGGGGGCTATGGCTACACCTTC.

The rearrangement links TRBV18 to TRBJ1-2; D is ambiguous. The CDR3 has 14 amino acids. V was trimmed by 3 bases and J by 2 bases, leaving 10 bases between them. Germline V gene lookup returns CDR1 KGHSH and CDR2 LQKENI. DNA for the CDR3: TGTGCCAGCTCACCGAGAGCGGAGAACTATGGCTACACCTTC. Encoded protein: CASSPRAENYGYTF. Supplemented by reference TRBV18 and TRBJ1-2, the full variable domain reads NAGVMQNPRHLVRRRGQEARLRCSPMKGHSHVYWYRQLPEEGLKFMVYLQKENIIDESGMPKERFSAEFPKEGPSILRIQQVVRGDSAAYFCASSPRAENYGYTFGSGTRLTVV.

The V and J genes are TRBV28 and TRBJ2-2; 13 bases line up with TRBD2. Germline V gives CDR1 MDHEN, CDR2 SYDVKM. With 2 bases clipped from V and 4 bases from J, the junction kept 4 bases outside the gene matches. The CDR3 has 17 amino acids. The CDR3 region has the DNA TGTGCCAGCAGTTTAACGGGACTAGCGGGAACCACCGGGGAGCTGTTTTTT. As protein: CASSLTGLAGTTGELFF.

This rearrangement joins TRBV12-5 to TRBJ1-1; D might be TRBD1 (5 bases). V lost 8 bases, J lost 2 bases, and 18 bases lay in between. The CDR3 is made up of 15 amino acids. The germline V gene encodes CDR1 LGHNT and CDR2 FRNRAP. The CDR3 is CASMGGGKSNTEAFF. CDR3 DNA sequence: TGTGCTAGTATGGGCGGGGGAAAAAGTAACACTGAAGCTTTCTTT.

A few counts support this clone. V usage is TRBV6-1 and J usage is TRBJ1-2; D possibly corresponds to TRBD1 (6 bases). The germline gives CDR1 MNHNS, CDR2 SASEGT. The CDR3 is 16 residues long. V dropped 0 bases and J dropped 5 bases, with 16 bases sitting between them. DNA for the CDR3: TGTGCCAGCAGTGAAGCGCTGGGGGCCCCGGGGTATGGCTACACCTTC. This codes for CASSEALGAPGYGYTF.

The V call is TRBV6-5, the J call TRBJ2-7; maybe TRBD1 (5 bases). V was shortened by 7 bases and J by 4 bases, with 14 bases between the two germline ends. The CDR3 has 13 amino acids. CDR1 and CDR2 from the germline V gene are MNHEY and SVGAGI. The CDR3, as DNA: TGTGCCAGCAACAGGCCCCTCGTGTACGAGCAGTACTTC. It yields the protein CASNRPLVYEQYF.